What follows are 8 T cell receptor beta chains derived from one specimen sequenced in a study of blood T cell repertoires in COVID-19. Measured with immunoSEQ multiplex PCR; TCRdb has only the in-frame clones, and not every one. The sample has 200,000 to 250,000 clones; around 80% are singletons. Sequenced: PBMCs or T cells enriched from blood (not recorded which). Source of these receptors: a man younger than 40 with acute COVID-19.

The chain's CDR3 is CASSPPYGGQGPGDFNSPLHF. CDR3 DNA sequence: TGTGCCAGCTCACCACCGTACGGGGGACAGGGGCCTGGCGACTTTAATTCACCCCTCCACTTT. The chain combines TRBV18 with TRBJ1-6; 10 nucleotides match TRBD1. The CDR3 sequence is 21 residues long. The germline V gene encodes CDR1 KGHSH and CDR2 LQKENI. V shed 0 bases, J shed 6 bases, and the junction held 17 bases outside the gene matches.

The CDR3 DNA reads TGTGCCAGCAGTTCACCTAGCGGCACTGAAGCTTTCTTT. This encodes CASSSPSGTEAFF. J is TRBJ1-1 and V is TRBV6-5; no clear D. CDR1 and CDR2 from the germline V gene are MNHEY and SVGAGI. V shed 4 bases and J shed 4 bases, with 10 bases lying between them. The CDR3 extends over 13 amino acids.

The chain has TRBV12-5 and TRBJ1-1; tentatively, D is TRBD1 (5 bases). V lost 1 base, J lost 0 bases, and 9 bases lay in between. Looked up from germline, CDR1 is LGHNT and CDR2 is FRNRAP. The CDR3 has 15 residues. The CDR3 region is CASGLGTNLNTEAFF. The CDR3 region has the DNA TGTGCTAGTGGTTTGGGGACAAACTTGAACACTGAAGCTTTCTTT.

The chain combines TRBV3-1 (or the pseudogene TRBV3-2) with TRBJ2-7, with D possibly matching TRBD1 (6 bases). V was shortened by 7 bases and J by 0 bases, with 13 bases between the two germline ends. The CDR3 is 14 residues long. Germline V gives CDR1 LGHDT, CDR2 YNNKEL (reference sequence). CDR3 in DNA: TGTGCCAGCACCAGGGGTCGTAGCTCCTACGAGCAGTACTTC. It encodes CASTRGRSSYEQYF.

The chain links TRBV3-1 (or the pseudogene TRBV3-2) to TRBJ2-7; D gene unclear. Germline V lookup: CDR1 LGHDT, CDR2 YNNKEL (reference sequence). The CDR3 extends over 15 amino acids. The germline V and J ends were trimmed by 3 bases and 0 bases, with 12 bases remaining between them. The CDR3 DNA reads as TGTGCCAGCAGCCAGTCCCCACAGAGCTCCTACGAGCAGTACTTC. It encodes CASSQSPQSSYEQYF.

The chain employs TRBV9 and TRBJ1-3; D is ambiguous. V lost 5 bases and J 8 bases, leaving 11 bases between the germline ends. Germline V gene data show CDR1 as SGDLS and CDR2 as YYNGEE. CDR3 length: 12 amino acids. CDR3 DNA sequence: TGTGCCAGCAGTTTAGACGGGGACACCATATATTTT. Protein product: CASSLDGDTIYF.

The rearrangement uses TRBV5-1 and TRBJ2-5; D gene ambiguous. The CDR3 has 15 residues. V lost 0 bases and J 4 bases, leaving 13 bases between the germline ends. The germline CDR1 and CDR2 sequences are SGHRS and YFSETQ. CDR3 sequence (DNA): TGCGCCAGCAGCTTGGAACCTACGGGTCTAGAGACCCAGTACTTC. Residues: CASSLEPTGLETQYF. The whole variable domain, filled in from reference TRBV5-1 and TRBJ2-5, reads KAGVTQTPRYLIKTRGQQVTLSCSPISGHRSVSWYQQTPGQGLQFLFEYFSETQRNKGNFPGRFSGRQFSNSRSEMNVSTLELGDSALYLCASSLEPTGLETQYFGPGTRLLVL.

The V gene is TRBV19, the J gene TRBJ2-1; 7 bases map to TRBD2. Germline CDR1 LNHDA, CDR2 SQIVND (reference sequence). With V trimmed by 4 bases and J by 1 base, 4 bases remained unmatched. This CDR3 is 15 amino acids long. In DNA form, the CDR3 reads TGTGCCAGTAGTACCCAAGCGGGGTCCTACAATGAGCAGTTCTTC. Residues: CASSTQAGSYNEQFF.